This is a list of T cell receptor beta chains from one sample in a study of blood T cells in healthy people across ages. In TCRdb, the 5' RACE reads were re-called with MiXCR into one record per CDR3 protein. The table records under 850,000 distinct CDR3 sequences, 35% to 40% of them present only once. Sample: blood. These receptors were collected from a man between 18 and 29 years old in good health. Each CDR3 is given with its conserved first and last residue. The order of the fields is V gene, clone size, D gene, J gene, CDR3 DNA, CDR3 protein. The D gene is left open where the match is weak. Where a row states a size, it is once, few, many or the class of an expanded clone; other rows omit it.

TRBV29-1,many,TRBD2,TRBJ2-1,TGCAGCGTCCGGACTAGCGCAACCAATGAGCAGTTCTTC,CSVRTSATNEQFF
TRBV4-3,.,TRBD1,TRBJ2-3,TGCGCCAGCAGCCAACTAGGGGGCTCGGGCACAGAGACGCAGTATTTT,CASSQLGGSGTETQYF
TRBV5-1,.,TRBD2,TRBJ2-1,TGCGCCAGCAGCTTGGCGGGAGGGGCGAGCTCCTACAATGAGCAGTTCTTC,CASSLAGGASSYNEQFF
TRBV4-3,.,TRBD1,TRBJ2-5,TGCGCCAGCAGCCAAGACGGGACAGGGGAAGAGACCCAGTACTTC,CASSQDGTGEETQYF
TRBV4-2,many,.,TRBJ2-5,TGTGCCAGCAGCCAAGATGGTGGGTACCAAGAGACCCAGTACTTC,CASSQDGGYQETQYF
TRBV6-2/TRBV6-3,.,TRBD2,TRBJ2-1,TGTGCCAGCAGCCCTGATCATCTGGGGGGGGGGAACAATGAGCAGTTCTTC,CASSPDHLGGGNNEQFF
TRBV12-3/TRBV12-4,many,.,TRBJ2-7,TGTGCCAGCAGTGCCCCGGGGGATTCCTACGAGCAGTACTTC,CASSAPGDSYEQYF
TRBV20-1,.,.,TRBJ1-1,TGCAGTGCTAGAGATCACGCAGGGGTGGGTACTGAAGCTTTCTTT,CSARDHAGVGTEAFF
TRBV29-1,.,TRBD1,TRBJ2-7,TGCAGCGCAGAAAAGACAGGGGGTCCCTACAATGAGCAGTACTTC,CSAEKTGGPYNEQYF
TRBV29-1,.,TRBD2,TRBJ2-7,TGCAGCGTTGCTTTACTAGCGAGACCTTACGAGCAGTACTTC,CSVALLARPYEQYF
TRBV20-1,few,.,TRBJ2-1,TGCAGTGCTAGAGATGGGGGCCCGAGCTCCTACAATGAGCAGTTCTTC,CSARDGGPSSYNEQFF
TRBV5-1,.,.,TRBJ2-3,TGCGCCAGCAGCCGGGACGGTGCCACGCAGTATTTT,CASSRDGATQYF
TRBV5-1,few,TRBD2,TRBJ2-3,TGCGCCAGCAGCTCAGGCGTGGGGGGGAGCACAGATACGCAGTATTTT,CASSSGVGGSTDTQYF
TRBV2,.,TRBD2,TRBJ2-7,TGTGCCAGCAGTGATCCAGGGACTAGCGGGGGGGCCAATGAGCAGTACTTC,CASSDPGTSGGANEQYF
TRBV20-1,few,TRBD1,TRBJ1-5,TGCAGTGCTAAGAGGAGACAGGGAGGGCGATATAGCAATCAGCCCCAGCATTTT,CSAKRRQGGRYSNQPQHF
TRBV6-2/TRBV6-3,many,.,TRBJ2-3,TGTGCCAGCAGCGGGGCGGTGGATACGCAGTATTTT,CASSGAVDTQYF
TRBV4-3,.,TRBD2,TRBJ2-7,TGCGCCAGCAGCCAAGGGGCGGGACTATTCTCCTACAATGAGCAGTACTTC,CASSQGAGLFSYNEQYF
TRBV7-9,many,.,TRBJ1-2,TGTGCCAGCAGGACAGACTATGGCTACACCTTC,CASRTDYGYTF
TRBV7-9,.,.,TRBJ2-2,TGTGCCAGCAGCTTAGGGCAGGGAAGGCTCTTGAACACCGGGGAGCTGTTTTTT,CASSLGQGRLLNTGELFF
TRBV6-5,.,.,TRBJ2-3,TGTGCCAGCAGTTACTCGACAACTCAGGGTCCCCTTAGCACAGATACGCAGTATTTT,CASSYSTTQGPLSTDTQYF
TRBV2,.,.,TRBJ2-3,TGTGCCAGCAGTGAGGGCCTAGTCTCAGATACGCAGTATTTT,CASSEGLVSDTQYF
TRBV7-9,few,.,TRBJ1-1,TGTGCCAGCAGCTTAATGGGCCAGACTTTCTTT,CASSLMGQTFF
TRBV7-9,once,.,TRBJ2-7,TGTGCCAGCAGCGTAGAGGTTGGGAACTACGAGCAGTACTTC,CASSVEVGNYEQYF
TRBV4-1,.,.,TRBJ1-4,TGCGCCAGCAGCCGATTACAGGGCGTAACAACTAATGAAAAACTGTTTTTT,CASSRLQGVTTNEKLFF
TRBV5-1,many,TRBD1,TRBJ2-1,TGCGCCAGCAGCTTGGCCCGACAGGGGGCGCGGAATGAGCAGTTCTTC,CASSLARQGARNEQFF
TRBV11-2,once,TRBD2,TRBJ2-1,TGTGCCAGCAGCTTAGAAAGGGCGGGGGTCTACAATGAGCAGTTCTTC,CASSLERAGVYNEQFF
TRBV12-3/TRBV12-4,.,.,TRBJ1-6,TGTGCCAGCAGCAAACTATTAGGTTCACCCCTCCACTTT,CASSKLLGSPLHF
TRBV20-1,few,TRBD1,TRBJ2-7,TGCAGTGCTAGAGACCGGGACAGGGGGACCTACGAGCAGTACTTC,CSARDRDRGTYEQYF
TRBV20-1,few,TRBD1,TRBJ2-7,TGCAGTGCTAGAGATAGGAGGACAGGGGCAGCTAATGAGCAGTACTTC,CSARDRRTGAANEQYF
TRBV4-3,.,TRBD2,TRBJ2-7,TGCGCCAGCAGCCAAGGCATTCCGGGACTAGCGGGGTATGAGCAGTACTTC,CASSQGIPGLAGYEQYF
TRBV12-3/TRBV12-4,few,.,TRBJ1-1,TGTGCCAGCAGTCTAAATGGGGGATCCAAAGCTTTCTTT,CASSLNGGSKAFF
TRBV5-1,.,TRBD1,TRBJ1-1,TGCGCCAGCAGCTTGGCCCCTCCGGGACAGGGGGCAACTGAAGCTTTCTTT,CASSLAPPGQGATEAFF
TRBV5-1,.,.,TRBJ1-5,TGCGCCAGCAGCTTGTATACAGGGACAAATCAGCCCCAGCATTTT,CASSLYTGTNQPQHF
TRBV20-1,.,.,TRBJ2-3,TGCAGTGCTAGGGGTACTAGCTTAACGCAGTATTTT,CSARGTSLTQYF
TRBV19,.,TRBD1,TRBJ2-1,TGTGCCAGTAGTATAGCCCGACAGGGGGCTGGCCAAGAGACCCAGTTCTTC,CASSIARQGAGQETQFF
TRBV4-3,.,.,TRBJ1-4,TGCGCCAGCGCACGGGGCATCGGTGAAAAACTGTTTTTT,CASARGIGEKLFF
TRBV12-3/TRBV12-4,.,.,TRBJ1-1,TGTGCCAGCAGTCCCCAGGGTTCACCTAACACTGAAGCTTTCTTT,CASSPQGSPNTEAFF
TRBV12-3/TRBV12-4,many,.,TRBJ2-4,TGTGCCAGCAGTCCCAGACCCGTCAAAAACATTCAGTACTTC,CASSPRPVKNIQYF
TRBV2,.,.,TRBJ2-2,TGTGCCAGCAGTGCCCAGCCGGGTGACACCGGGGAGCTGTTTTTT,CASSAQPGDTGELFF
TRBV4-3,.,.,TRBJ2-7,TGCGCCAGCAGCCAAGGGGTTGAGGGCTCCTACGAGCAGTACTTC,CASSQGVEGSYEQYF
TRBV20-1,.,.,TRBJ1-1,TGCAGTGCTAGAGATAGTGCACGGACTGAAGCTTTCTTT,CSARDSARTEAFF
TRBV29-1,.,TRBD2,TRBJ2-5,TGCAGCGTCCGACCGGGACTAGCGGGGGGGCTTCGGGATGAGCAGTACTTC,CSVRPGLAGGLRDEQYF
TRBV9,.,.,TRBJ2-7,TGTGCCAGCAGCGTAGGGACAGCTAACTACAATGAGCAGTACTTC,CASSVGTANYNEQYF
TRBV10-3,many,.,TRBJ2-7,TGTGCCATCAGTGATGCAGACTTCGAGCAGTACTTC,CAISDADFEQYF
TRBV10-3,few,.,TRBJ2-7,TGTGCCATCAGTGAGTCGGTGATCTCCTACGAGCAGTACTTC,CAISESVISYEQYF
TRBV29-1,few,TRBD1,TRBJ2-3,TGCAGCGCAGACCGGGACAGTAGCACAGATACGCAGTATTTT,CSADRDSSTDTQYF
TRBV10-3,.,.,TRBJ2-5,TGTGCCATCAGTGAGTTCGGGGGAGAGACCCAGTACTTC,CAISEFGGETQYF
TRBV7-2,.,.,TRBJ2-7,TGTGCCAGCAGCTCCCGGGACGGGAAAAGCTCCTACGAGCAGTACTTC,CASSSRDGKSSYEQYF
TRBV14,few,TRBD1,TRBJ1-4,TGTGCCAGCAGCCAGACAGGGAATACTAATGAAAAACTGTTTTTT,CASSQTGNTNEKLFF